The text below deals with one TCR beta chain. There are 15 residues in the CDR3. Per germline, CDR1 SGHNT and CDR2 YYREEE (reference sequence). Trimming took 4 bases from V and 4 from J, leaving 18 bases between them. Study processing details: Reference gene primer amplification gave nucleated cell count estimates. Here immunoSEQ multiplex PCR was the method, and the copy in TCRdb shows in-frame clones only, minus some. That table gives V, J and clone size, and the DNA gave D and trimming. In the table there are about 78,000 clones, around nine tenths of which are singletons. The record originates from a study of blood T cell repertoires in COVID-19. Background on the study: PBMCs, B-cell-depleted T cells, or T cells were the source of the cDNA or gDNA that made up the material.

This clonotype was obtained from a man aged 50-60 years with active or convalescent COVID-19. The sample was peripheral blood. The rearrangement joins TRBV5-4 to TRBJ2-7, with D maybe TRBD1 (6 bases). CDR3 DNA sequence: TGTGCCAGCAGCGCCCGGACAGACGCACAATACGAGCAGTACTTC. It is translated as CASSARTDAQYEQYF.